These 16 T cell receptor beta chains originate from one sample sequenced in a study of T cell repertoires in cytomegalovirus infection. These receptors' antigens are unknown. TCRdb reprocessed the reads via MiXCR and lists one record per CDR3 protein. The sample carries roughly 570,000 distinct CDR3 sequences, roughly 42% recorded once. The sequencing used cultured PBMCs, collected from culture after CMV antigen stimulation. These receptor sequences come from a human donor in good health (CMV status not recorded). Some clones in this sample may be carry-over from other donors' samples.

The table lists this clonotype with a few counts. This chain uses TRBV12-3 or TRBV12-4 with TRBJ2-5, with 12 bases that match TRBD1. The CDR3 spans 15 residues. Trimming cost V 5 bases and J 3 bases; bases outside gene matches: 4. CDR3 nucleotides: TGTGCCAGCAGTGCCGGGACAGGGGGCGAAGAGACCCAGTACTTC. It is translated as CASSAGTGGEETQYF.

This sequence joins TRBV25-1 and TRBJ2-1; TRBD2 matches at 7 bases. CDR1 is MGHDK and CDR2 is SYGVNS in the germline V gene. This CDR3 comprises 12 residues. Trimming cost V 6 bases and J 16 bases; bases outside gene matches: 12. CDR3 DNA: TGTGCCAGCAGCTGGGGGGGGGTCAGGGCTTTCTTC. The encoded protein is CASSWGGVRAFF. The variable domain in full, completed from reference TRBV25-1 and TRBJ2-1, reads EADIYQTPRYLVIGTGKKITLECSQTMGHDKMYWYQQDPGMELHLIHYSYGVNSTEKGDLSSESTVSRIRTEHFPLTLESARPSHTSQYLCASSWGGVRAFFGPGTRLTVL.

The rearrangement links TRBV4-2 to TRBJ2-3; weak D call: TRBD2 (5 bases). The V end was cut by 5 bases, the J end by 1 base, with 13 bases between. The CDR3 runs 15 residues. Germline V lookup: CDR1 LGHNA, CDR2 YNFKEQ. The CDR3 DNA reads TGTGCCAGCAGCGTGGACTCTCGCGGCACAGATACGCAGTATTTT. It codes for CASSVDSRGTDTQYF.

This chain uses TRBV28 with TRBJ1-5, with D uncertain. Germline CDR1 MDHEN, CDR2 SYDVKM. V was clipped by 3 bases and J by 2 bases, with 17 bases between them. This CDR3 is built from 17 residues. DNA for the CDR3: TGTGCCAGCAGTTTTATAAGCTCCACGAAACGCAATCAGCCCCAGCATTTT. This codes for CASSFISSTKRNQPQHF.

V gene TRBV20-1 combines with J gene TRBJ1-3; TRBD1 is a possible D gene (5 bases). Germline V lookup: CDR1 DFQATT, CDR2 SNEGSKA (reference sequence). V lost 7 bases, J lost 4 bases, and 8 bases lay in between. The CDR3 has 11 residues. The CDR3 loop is CSVQGGNTIYF. The CDR3 DNA reads TGCAGTGTGCAGGGAGGAAACACCATATATTTT.

In the case of this clonotype: This may stem from a read error, because a much larger clone lies one nucleotide away. The V and J genes are TRBV7-6 and TRBJ2-1; D not resolved. Germline V gene lookup returns CDR1 SGHVS and CDR2 FNYEAQ. CDR3 length equals 12 residues. V lost 1 base and J lost 5, with 3 bases in between. CDR3 DNA: TGTGCCAGCAGCTTAGTCAACAATGAGCAGTTCTTC. The encoded protein is CASSLVNNEQFF.

The chain has TRBV5-4 and TRBJ2-1, with 7 nucleotides matching TRBD2. This CDR3 is 15 amino acids long. Germline V gene data show CDR1 as SGHNT and CDR2 as YYREEE (reference sequence). The ends lost 2 bases at V and 9 bases at J; junction bases unmatched: 11. CDR3 sequence: CASSFQRDISGEQFF. In DNA form, the CDR3 reads TGTGCCAGCAGCTTTCAGCGGGATATTTCGGGTGAGCAGTTCTTC.

This clonotype was found a few times. The chain combines TRBV6-2 or TRBV6-3 with TRBJ1-5; D ambiguous. The CDR3 consists of 15 residues. Germline lookup yields CDR1 MNHEY and CDR2 SVGEGT. The V end lost 6 bases, the J end lost 5 bases, and 17 bases lay between the germline ends. The CDR3 DNA is TGTGCCAGCAGCACGGTTTCGGTACGGGATCAGCCCCAGCATTTT. Protein sequence: CASSTVSVRDQPQHF.

J is TRBJ1-1 and V is TRBV28; D ambiguous. The germline V gene has CDR1 MDHEN and CDR2 SYDVKM. Between the trimmed V and J ends, which lost 7 bases and 7 bases, there was a span of 19 bases. This CDR3 has 14 residues. The CDR3, as DNA: TGTGCCAGCAACCCAAGGACGGATACCGGTGAAGCTTTCTTT. It encodes CASNPRTDTGEAFF.

This rearrangement joins TRBV20-1 to TRBJ1-5; no firm D call. The CDR3 spans 15 residues. In germline, CDR1 is DFQATT, CDR2 SNEGSKA (reference sequence). The V and J ends lost 4 bases and 2 bases respectively, with 15 bases between them. The CDR3: CSAIRSASGNQPQHF. The DNA for the CDR3 is TGCAGTGCTATCCGATCCGCCTCCGGCAATCAGCCCCAGCATTTT.

The chain links TRBV12-3 or TRBV12-4 to TRBJ1-2; no reliable D call. V was pared by 6 bases and J by 1 base, with 21 bases between. The CDR3 sequence is 17 residues long. The CDR3 protein is CASSYRVPRRGNYGYTF. The CDR3 DNA reads as TGTGCCAGCAGCTATAGGGTACCCAGGCGGGGTAACTATGGCTACACCTTC.

This clonotype has only a few counts. J is TRBJ1-2 and V is TRBV2; D might be TRBD1 (5 bases). V was cut by 6 bases and J by 2 bases, with 13 bases left in between. Germline V gene lookup returns CDR1 SNHLY and CDR2 FYNNEI. The CDR3 totals 14 residues. The CDR3 DNA reads as TGTGCCAGCAGCCGCGGGGGTCAGAACTATGGCTACACCTTC. Amino acids: CASSRGGQNYGYTF.

The gene calls are TRBV19 and TRBJ1-5, with unresolved D. Germline loops: CDR1 LNHDA, CDR2 SQIVND (reference sequence). Between the trimmed V and J ends, which lost 3 bases and 2 bases, there was a span of 14 bases. The CDR3 spans 16 residues. CDR3 sequence: CASSIRDTAGNQPQHF. The CDR3 region has the DNA TGTGCCAGTAGTATCCGGGATACGGCGGGCAATCAGCCCCAGCATTTT. Complete variable domain (other parts from reference TRBV19 and TRBJ1-5): DGGITQSPKYLFRKEGQNVTLSCEQNLNHDAMYWYRQDPGQGLRLIYYSQIVNDFQKGDIAEGYSVSREKKESFPLTVTSAQKNPTAFYLCASSIRDTAGNQPQHFGDGTRLSIL.

The genes are TRBV7-2 and TRBJ1-4; 7 positions agree with TRBD1. V dropped 3 bases and J dropped 6; count of bases not matched to a gene: 4. Germline V gene lookup returns CDR1 SGHTA and CDR2 FQGNSA. This CDR3 comprises 14 residues. The CDR3, as DNA: TGTGCCAGCAGCTTGGACAGGTGGGATGAAAAACTGTTTTTT. It is translated as CASSLDRWDEKLFF. The complete variable domain, with remaining parts taken from reference TRBV7-2 and TRBJ1-4, reads GAGVSQSPSNKVTEKGKDVELRCDPISGHTALYWYRQSLGQGLEFLIYFQGNSAPDKSGLPSDRFSAERTGGSVSTLTIQRTQQEDSAVYLCASSLDRWDEKLFFGSGTQLSVL.

This clonotype was seen more than once but under ten times. This rearrangement joins TRBV19 to TRBJ2-5; D is unresolved. Germline V gene sequence: CDR1 LNHDA, CDR2 SQIVND (reference sequence). The CDR3 is 16 amino acids. V was cut by 4 bases and J by 4 bases, with 19 bases left in between. CDR3 DNA sequence: TGTGCCAGTAGTACGATGGACCTTGGGGTGGGAGAGACCCAGTACTTC. Protein: CASSTMDLGVGETQYF.

J is TRBJ1-1 and V is TRBV2; D not resolved. V lost 8 bases to trimming and J lost 0 bases, with 13 bases between them. CDR1 is SNHLY and CDR2 is FYNNEI in the germline V gene. This CDR3 region has 14 residues. This CDR3 is CASGFGVVNTEAFF. CDR3 nucleotide sequence: TGTGCCAGCGGCTTTGGGGTGGTGAACACTGAAGCTTTCTTT.